The 12 T cell receptor beta chains below were found in one sample sequenced in a study of T cell changes during pregnancy in multiple sclerosis. Measured with immunoSEQ multiplex PCR; TCRdb has only the in-frame clones, and not every one. The repertoire has about 50,000 clones, over 90% of them found once; the top ten carry around 0.29%. The input for sequencing was CD4+ T cells from peripheral blood mononuclear cells, taken in the second trimester of pregnancy. Receptor source: a female donor with multiple sclerosis, enrolled in a pregnancy study.

This chain uses TRBV2 with TRBJ2-6; D is uncertain. There are 11 residues in the CDR3. Germline loops: CDR1 SNHLY, CDR2 FYNNEI. V was clipped by 11 bases and J by 4 bases, with 6 bases between them. In DNA, the CDR3 is TGTGCCCTCAGGGGGGCCAACGTCCTGACTTTC. It encodes CALRGANVLTF. The whole variable domain, remainder taken from reference TRBV2 and TRBJ2-6, is EPEVTQTPSHQVTQMGQEVILRCVPISNHLYFYWYRQILGQKVEFLVSFYNNEISEKSEIFDDQFSVERPDGSNFTLKIRSTKLEDSAMYFCALRGANVLTFGAGSRLTVL.

The sample holds one count of this clone. J is TRBJ2-6 and V is TRBV27; D is uncertain. CDR1 is MNHEY, CDR2 SMNVEV, per germline (reference sequence). V was cut by 3 bases and J by 2 bases, with 11 bases left in between. The CDR3 covers 16 residues. CDR3: CASSFGGSTGANVLTF. The CDR3, as DNA: TGTGCCAGCAGTTTCGGCGGTTCAACTGGGGCCAACGTCCTGACTTTC.

The gene calls are TRBV7-9 and TRBJ2-3; 13 bases are shared with TRBD2. The CDR3 has 18 amino acids. With V trimmed by 5 bases and J by 2 bases, 10 bases remained unmatched. Germline values: CDR1 SEHNR, CDR2 FQNEAQ (reference sequence). The CDR3 region has the DNA TGTGCCAGCAGCCTCGGACTAGCGGGGGCCCTTTACACAGATACGCAGTATTTT. Translated, it gives CASSLGLAGALYTDTQYF. Full variable domain (remainder filled in from reference TRBV7-9 and TRBJ2-3): DTGVSQNPRHKITKRGQNVTFRCDPISEHNRLYWYRQTLGQGPEFLTYFQNEAQLEKSRLLSDRFSAERPKGSFSTLEIQRTEQGDSAMYLCASSLGLAGALYTDTQYFGPGTRLTVL.

CDR3 amino acids: CASSPQGVESYEQYF. The CDR3 DNA is TGTGCCAGCAGCCCGCAGGGGGTCGAATCCTACGAGCAGTACTTC. The genes are TRBV7-2 and TRBJ2-7, with TRBD1 matching 7 bases. Per germline, CDR1 SGHTA and CDR2 FQGNSA. After removal of 5 bases from V and 1 base from J, the junction contained 8 bases not matched to a gene. The CDR3 is made up of 15 amino acids.

CDR3 sequence reads: CARYKWGRTGGYNEQFF. CDR3 DNA: TGTGCCAGATATAAATGGGGGCGGACAGGGGGGTACAATGAGCAGTTCTTC. The chain employs TRBV19 and TRBJ2-1; 10 bases align to TRBD1. The CDR3 is made up of 17 amino acids. CDR1 is LNHDA, CDR2 SQIVND, per germline (reference sequence). After removal of 9 bases from V and 4 bases from J, the junction contained 15 bases not matched to a gene.

The chain couples TRBV15 to TRBJ1-5; D is unclear. Trimming removed 0 bases from V and 7 bases from J, with 16 bases in between. The CDR3 loop spans 16 amino acids. Germline lookup yields CDR1 LNHNV and CDR2 YYDKDF (reference sequence). The CDR3, as DNA: TGTGCCACCAGCAGAGACCTACGATCGGGCGGGCAGCCCCAGCATTTT. Translation gives CATSRDLRSGGQPQHF. The entire variable domain, with the rest obtained from reference TRBV15 and TRBJ1-5, is as follows: DAMVIQNPRYQVTQFGKPVTLSCSQTLNHNVMYWYQQKSSQAPKLLFHYYDKDFNNEADTPDNFQSRRPNTSFCFLDIRSPGLGDTAMYLCATSRDLRSGGQPQHFGDGTRLSIL.

V gene TRBV4-2 combines with J gene TRBJ1-1; a weak D match, TRBD1 (5 bases). The CDR3 spans 15 residues. V lost 3 bases and J lost 3, with 14 bases in between. The germline V gene encodes CDR1 LGHNA and CDR2 YNFKEQ. The chain's CDR3 is CASSQMGRRDTEAFF. The CDR3 region has the DNA TGTGCCAGCAGCCAGATGGGGCGCCGGGACACTGAAGCTTTCTTT.

This chain links TRBV19 with TRBJ2-7, with TRBD1 matching over 10 bases. The germline CDR1 and CDR2 sequences are LNHDA and SQIVND (reference sequence). Trimming cost V 5 bases and J 0 bases; bases outside gene matches: 4. The CDR3 is 15 amino acids. CDR3 residues: CASSLGTGDSYEQYF. The DNA of the CDR3 is TGTGCCAGTAGTTTGGGGACAGGGGACTCCTACGAGCAGTACTTC.

The chain uses TRBV6-6 and TRBJ1-6, with TRBD1 as a possible D gene (5 bases). Germline CDR1 reads MNHNY; CDR2 reads SVGAGI (reference sequence). The CDR3 has 14 amino acids. V was clipped by 7 bases and J by 7 bases, with 14 bases between them. The CDR3 bases are TGTGCCAGCACCCCCCCAGGGAACAATTCACCCCTCCACTTT. Translating it yields CASTPPGNNSPLHF.

J is TRBJ1-4 and V is TRBV19; no clear D gene. Trimming pared 6 bases from V and 4 bases from J, leaving 6 bases between. This CDR3 comprises 12 residues. CDR1 is LNHDA and CDR2 is SQIVND in the germline V gene (reference sequence). CDR3 DNA: TGTGCCAGTAGCAGGATTAATGAAAAACTGTTTTTT. It yields the protein CASSRINEKLFF.

The chain has TRBV9 and TRBJ1-2; TRBD1 agrees at 8 bases. V was pared by 5 bases and J by 7 bases, with 7 bases of the junction left unmatched. Germline V gives CDR1 SGDLS, CDR2 YYNGEE. The CDR3 spans 13 residues. The CDR3 DNA sequence: TGTGCCAGCAGTGTGGGACAGGCGCTTGGCTACACCTTC. This encodes CASSVGQALGYTF.

The gene calls are TRBV29-1 and TRBJ2-3; 7 bases fit TRBD1. Germline-derived CDR1 and CDR2 are SQVTM and ANQGSEA. V dropped 3 bases and J dropped 6; count of bases not matched to a gene: 6. There are 13 residues in the CDR3. The CDR3 DNA reads as TGCAGCGTTGAGAACAGGGGCGGGGATACGCAGTATTTT. It codes for CSVENRGGDTQYF.